This T cell receptor beta chain was sequenced during a study of T cell responses to AZD1222 COVID-19 vaccine. Trimming took 6 bases from V and 3 from J, leaving 6 bases between them. Germline V gives CDR1 MNHEY, CDR2 SVGEGT. This CDR3 contains 11 residues. Method: immunoSEQ multiplex PCR; TCRdb's copy keeps in-frame clones and lacks some. Among 85,000 to 130,000 clones listed, roughly 88% were seen once. Study-level results: Only six people who got AZD1222 tested seropositive at baseline.

As concerns this clone: The antigen is undetermined.

The genes are TRBV6-2 or TRBV6-3 and TRBJ2-7; D unclear. Sequencing used peripheral blood, obtained 28 days after the second AZD1222 dose. This receptor was taken from an adult who received the AZD1222 COVID-19 vaccine. The CDR3 DNA is TGTGCCAGCAGCCAGCACTACGAGCAGTACTTC. This gives the protein CASSQHYEQYF.